The 26 T cell receptor beta chains below all came from one sample that was sequenced in a study of cytomegalovirus exposure and HLA in healthy donors. TCRdb's copy holds only in-frame clones and misses some; the assay was immunoSEQ multiplex PCR. The sample consists of about 120,000 clones, roughly 90% of them appearing once. Sequencing was carried out using PBMCs. These receptors were collected from a woman in her late teens or twenties in good health and CMV-seropositive.

The genes are TRBV7-9 and TRBJ2-6; tentative D call: TRBD1 (6 bases). Trimming removed 1 base from V and 4 bases from J, with 14 bases in between. The CDR3 extends over 17 amino acids. Germline V gene data show CDR1 as SEHNR and CDR2 as FQNEAQ (reference sequence). The CDR3 here is CASSLVQGAEGANVLTF. The CDR3 coding sequence is TGTGCCAGCAGCTTAGTACAGGGCGCCGAGGGGGCCAACGTCCTGACTTTC.

V gene TRBV28 combines with J gene TRBJ1-4; TRBD1 might be the D (5 bases). The CDR3 covers 18 residues. Trimming pared 5 bases from V and 7 bases from J, leaving 26 bases between. Germline lookup yields CDR1 MDHEN and CDR2 SYDVKM. CDR3 sequence reads: CASSITGTASIGVEKLFF. The DNA of the CDR3 is TGTGCCAGCAGTATAACCGGGACTGCCTCGATCGGAGTTGAAAAACTGTTTTTT.

J is TRBJ2-1 and V is TRBV4-3, with 14 positions matching TRBD2. The germline CDR1 and CDR2 sequences are LGHNA and YSLEER. This CDR3 region has 17 residues. Trimming removed 2 bases from V and 5 bases from J; junction bases left unmatched: 5. The CDR3 region is CASSQPGLAGAHNEQFF. CDR3 DNA sequence: TGCGCCAGCAGCCAACCGGGACTAGCGGGAGCTCACAATGAGCAGTTCTTC.

This chain uses TRBV5-6 with TRBJ2-2; unclear D gene. CDR3 length: 16 residues. Germline V CDR1 and CDR2: SGHDT, YYEEEE. Trimming cost V 0 bases and J 2 bases, with 11 bases left between them. In DNA, the CDR3 is TGTGCCAGCAGCTTGGTGGTAGAACTAAACACCGGGGAGCTGTTTTTT. Its translation is CASSLVVELNTGELFF.

The J gene is TRBJ2-1, the V gene TRBV7-3; the match to TRBD1 covers 8 bases. V was pared by 4 bases and J by 6 bases, with 2 bases of the junction left unmatched. CDR3 size: 13 residues. Germline V gives CDR1 SGHTA, CDR2 FQGTGA. The CDR3 DNA is TGTGCCAGCAGCTCAACAGGGGGCAATGAGCAGTTCTTC. It yields the protein CASSSTGGNEQFF.

This clone was observed a few times. The chain has TRBV19 and TRBJ1-2; D call uncertain. With 2 bases removed from V and 4 bases from J, the gap between germline ends came to 11 bases. This CDR3 is 14 amino acids long. CDR1 and CDR2 (germline): LNHDA, SQIVND (reference sequence). The CDR3 protein is CASSITSGSYGYTF. CDR3 in DNA: TGTGCCAGTAGTATAACCTCGGGGTCCTATGGCTACACCTTC.

The chain carries TRBV28 and TRBJ1-4; 8 bases agree with TRBD1. The germline V gene encodes CDR1 MDHEN and CDR2 SYDVKM. Unmatched junction bases numbered 9, after V lost 6 bases and J lost 6 bases. This CDR3 is 15 amino acids long. The CDR3: CASSLPETGDEKLFF. As DNA, the CDR3 is TGTGCCAGCAGCCTACCCGAGACAGGGGATGAAAAACTGTTTTTT.

The genes are TRBV10-1 and TRBJ1-1; weak D call: TRBD1 (5 bases). This CDR3 has 13 residues. The germline V gene encodes CDR1 WNHNN and CDR2 SYGVQD (reference sequence). V was shortened by 6 bases and J by 1 base, with 9 bases between the two germline ends. Written as DNA, the CDR3 is TGCGCCAGCAGGGGGCGCGGGAACACTGAAGCTTTCTTT. Translated, it gives CASRGRGNTEAFF.

The gene calls are TRBV5-6 and TRBJ1-3; D might be TRBD1 (6 bases). CDR3 length equals 19 residues. Germline values: CDR1 SGHDT, CDR2 YYEEEE. Trimming removed 4 bases at V and 5 bases at J, with 28 bases between. The chain's CDR3 is CASSRLQGSGNAPRNTIYF. The CDR3 nucleotides read TGTGCCAGCAGCCGCCTACAGGGCTCTGGAAACGCGCCGAGAAACACCATATATTTT.

The V and J genes are TRBV21-1 and TRBJ2-5; the D call in the table, TRBD1, was not verified against the DNA. TRBV21-1 is given as a pseudogene. This CDR3 region has 15 residues. In nucleotides, the CDR3 is TGTGCCAGCAGCAACTTCAGGGTGTACCAAGAGACCCAGTACTTC. Translation gives CASSNFRVYQETQYF.

The gene calls are TRBV27 and TRBJ1-1; D gene unclear. CDR3 length: 14 amino acids. CDR1 and CDR2 (germline): MNHEY, SMNVEV (reference sequence). V was cut by 6 bases and J by 4 bases, with 15 bases left in between. The CDR3 loop reads CASSQNPRVTEAFF. The CDR3 region has the DNA TGTGCCAGCAGCCAAAACCCGCGTGTCACTGAAGCTTTCTTT.

The gene calls are TRBV15 and TRBJ2-3; 7 bases line up with TRBD2. CDR3 length: 14 residues. Per the germline V gene, CDR1 is LNHNV and CDR2 is YYDKDF (reference sequence). The ends lost 6 bases at V and 6 bases at J; junction bases unmatched: 9. In DNA, the CDR3 is TGTGCCACCAGTAGGGGAGGAGCGGGGGATACGCAGTATTTT. Protein product: CATSRGGAGDTQYF.

Only a few counts were recorded for this clone. This chain links TRBV7-9 with TRBJ1-1; no clear D gene. Per the germline V gene, CDR1 is SEHNR and CDR2 is FQNEAQ (reference sequence). V was shortened by 5 bases and J by 1 base, with 5 bases between the two germline ends. The CDR3 has 12 amino acids. The CDR3 loop is CASSVQNTEAFF. For the CDR3, the DNA is TGTGCCAGCAGCGTCCAGAACACTGAAGCTTTCTTT. Full variable domain (outside the CDR3, taken from reference TRBV7-9 and TRBJ1-1): DTGVSQNPRHKITKRGQNVTFRCDPISEHNRLYWYRQTLGQGPEFLTYFQNEAQLEKSRLLSDRFSAERPKGSFSTLEIQRTEQGDSAMYLCASSVQNTEAFFGQGTRLTVV.

V is TRBV19 and J is TRBJ1-6; 8 bases agree with TRBD1. V lost 5 bases, J lost 9 bases, and 12 bases stayed unmatched. This CDR3 comprises 16 residues. The germline CDR1 and CDR2 sequences are LNHDA and SQIVND (reference sequence). The CDR3 sequence: CASSLMAGGSRSPLHF. CDR3 DNA sequence: TGTGCCAGTAGTTTGATGGCAGGGGGCTCGCGTTCACCCCTCCACTTT.

V is TRBV5-4 and J is TRBJ1-1, with D possibly matching TRBD1 (6 bases). Germline lookup yields CDR1 SGHNT and CDR2 YYREEE (reference sequence). V dropped 4 bases and J dropped 1 base, with 11 bases sitting between them. This CDR3 is 14 amino acids long. CDR3 DNA sequence: TGTGCCAGCAGCGTGAAACAGGGGAACACTGAAGCTTTCTTT. This gives the protein CASSVKQGNTEAFF.

The chain links TRBV5-6 to TRBJ1-2; D perhaps matches TRBD1 (6 bases). V gave up 2 bases and J gave up 5 bases, with 16 bases separating them. Germline-derived CDR1 and CDR2 are SGHDT and YYEEEE. The CDR3 is made up of 15 amino acids. The CDR3 DNA is TGTGCCAGCAGCTTATTGAACAGGGATAGGTATGGCTACACCTTC. Translation: CASSLLNRDRYGYTF.

This clone is a singleton in its sample. The rearrangement uses TRBV9 and TRBJ1-4, with D uncertain. This CDR3 is built from 16 residues. The ends were cut back, 4 bases at V and 0 bases at J, with 13 bases in the middle. Germline V gene lookup returns CDR1 SGDLS and CDR2 YYNGEE. The CDR3 sequence: CASSLGEGATNEKLFF. The CDR3 region has the DNA TGTGCCAGCAGCCTCGGGGAGGGCGCAACTAATGAAAAACTGTTTTTT.

The chain combines TRBV5-6 with TRBJ1-5; D is uncertain. The V end was cut by 2 bases, the J end by 6 bases, with 15 bases between. Germline CDR1 SGHDT, CDR2 YYEEEE. CDR3 length: 15 residues. The CDR3 nucleotides read TGTGCCAGCAGCTTCCGGGGAGCACACGGTCAGCCCCAGCATTTT. As protein: CASSFRGAHGQPQHF.

This clone appeared a few times. The chain employs TRBV30 and TRBJ1-2; 8 nucleotides agree with TRBD1. The germline gives CDR1 GTSNPN, CDR2 SVGIG (reference sequence). After removal of 3 bases from V and 7 bases from J, the junction contained 10 bases not matched to a gene. This CDR3 has 14 amino acids. CDR3 loop: CAWRRTDRVGGYTF. The CDR3 nucleotides read TGTGCCTGGAGGAGAACGGACAGGGTTGGTGGCTACACCTTC.

This chain uses TRBV7-9 with TRBJ1-5, with 9 bases lining up with TRBD1. Germline-derived CDR1 and CDR2 are SEHNR and FQNEAQ (reference sequence). V shed 5 bases and J 4 bases; nucleotides not matched to a gene: 6. The CDR3 is 15 amino acids. This chain's CDR3 is CASSEGQGGNQPQHF. Written as DNA, the CDR3 is TGTGCCAGCAGCGAGGGACAGGGTGGTAATCAGCCCCAGCATTTT.

This clone was seen once. The chain employs TRBV7-9 and TRBJ2-7, with D possibly TRBD1 on 6 matching bases. Trimming pared 7 bases from V and 5 bases from J, leaving 21 bases between. CDR3 length equals 15 residues. Germline CDR1 reads SEHNR; CDR2 reads FQNEAQ (reference sequence). The CDR3 DNA reads as TGTGCCAGCACCCCCAGTGGGGGCAGGGGCCACGAGCAGTACTTC. It codes for CASTPSGGRGHEQYF.

This clone was counted a few times. Additional DNA sequences in this sample encode the identical CDR3. V is TRBV6-6 and J is TRBJ2-7, with 9 bases identical to TRBD2. CDR1 and CDR2 from the germline V gene are MNHNY and SVGAGI (reference sequence). The CDR3 contains 16 residues. Losses at the gene ends were 4 bases for V and 0 bases for J; bases not matched to a gene: 7. This chain's CDR3 is CASSSPTSGNSYEQYF. The CDR3 region has the DNA TGTGCCAGCAGTTCTCCGACTAGCGGAAACTCCTACGAGCAGTACTTC.

The chain joins TRBV27 to TRBJ1-2, with D perhaps matching TRBD1 (5 bases). CDR3 size: 14 residues. The V gene's germline CDR1 is MNHEY and CDR2 SMNVEV (reference sequence). Trimming removed 0 bases at V and 8 bases at J, with 13 bases between. The CDR3 DNA reads as TGTGCCAGCAGTTTATCTGGGGGGGGGAAAGGCTACACCTTC. It codes for CASSLSGGGKGYTF.

The rearrangement uses TRBV6-6 and TRBJ2-2, with 10 positions matching TRBD1. After removal of 0 bases from V and 9 bases from J, the junction contained 7 bases not matched to a gene. The CDR3 is 16 amino acids. Germline values: CDR1 MNHNY, CDR2 SVGAGI (reference sequence). DNA of the CDR3: TGTGCCAGCAGTTACTCGCTTGGACAGGGGGGAAGGGAGCTGTTTTTT. It is translated as CASSYSLGQGGRELFF.

The rearrangement uses TRBV5-1 and TRBJ1-6; TRBD1 aligns across 7 bases. The ends lost 0 bases at V and 7 bases at J; junction bases unmatched: 10. The CDR3 length is 17 residues. CDR1 and CDR2 from the germline V gene are SGHRS and YFSETQ. DNA of the CDR3: TGCGCCAGCAGCTTGGCCGAAGAGGGGGCTTGGAATTCACCCCTCCACTTT. Amino acids: CASSLAEEGAWNSPLHF. The entire variable domain, with the rest obtained from reference TRBV5-1 and TRBJ1-6, is as follows: KAGVTQTPRYLIKTRGQQVTLSCSPISGHRSVSWYQQTPGQGLQFLFEYFSETQRNKGNFPGRFSGRQFSNSRSEMNVSTLELGDSALYLCASSLAEEGAWNSPLHFGNGTRLTVT.

This chain links TRBV10-3 with TRBJ2-1, with 10 bases fitting TRBD1. The CDR3 length is 15 residues. V lost 0 bases, J lost 7 bases, and 3 bases stayed unmatched. CDR1 ENHRY and CDR2 SYGVKD come from the germline V gene. The CDR3 sequence: CAISESRDRGNEQFF. The CDR3 DNA sequence: TGTGCCATCAGTGAGTCGAGGGACAGGGGAAATGAGCAGTTCTTC.